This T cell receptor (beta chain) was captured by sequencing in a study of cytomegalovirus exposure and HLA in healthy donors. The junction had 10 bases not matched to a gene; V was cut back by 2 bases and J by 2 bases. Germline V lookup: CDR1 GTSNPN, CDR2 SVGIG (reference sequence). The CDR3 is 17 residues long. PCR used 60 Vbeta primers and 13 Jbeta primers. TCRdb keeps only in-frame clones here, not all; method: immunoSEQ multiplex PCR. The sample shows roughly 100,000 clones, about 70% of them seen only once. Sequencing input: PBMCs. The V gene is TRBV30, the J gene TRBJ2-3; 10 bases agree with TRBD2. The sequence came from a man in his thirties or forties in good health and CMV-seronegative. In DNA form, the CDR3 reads TGTGCCTGGAGTAAGGGTGGGCTAGCGGGGGTCACAGATACGCAGTATTTT. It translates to CAWSKGGLAGVTDTQYF.